This is a list of T cell receptor beta chains from one sample in a study of blood T cell repertoires in COVID-19. The assay was immunoSEQ multiplex PCR, and TCRdb's table has in-frame clones only and misses some. This table has 200,000 or so clones, 70% to 90% appearing once. The sequenced sample consisted of peripheral blood. All receptors derive from a man aged 70 or older with active or convalescent COVID-19. The CDR3 runs from the conserved cysteine through the conserved F or W. D genes are given only for firm matches. Size is omitted from some rows. Given values are once, few, many or a class for expanded clones.

TRBD2	TRBJ2-1	-	TRBV28	TGTGCCAGCAGGGGGACTAGCGGGATCAATGAGCAGTTCTTC	CASRGTSGINEQFF
TRBD2	TRBJ2-1	-	TRBV7-8	TGTGCCAGCAGCTTATTTGCGGGAGGTTACAATGAGCAGTTCTTC	CASSLFAGGYNEQFF
-	TRBJ1-6	-	TRBV19	TGTGCCAGTAGTGGGTCGGCCAGGTCACCCCTCCACTTT	CASSGSARSPLHF
-	TRBJ1-1	-	TRBV20-1	TGCAGTGCTAGAGTGTATGTTGAAGCTTTCTTT	CSARVYVEAFF
-	TRBJ2-5	-	TRBV20-1	TGCAGTGCTAGTGAACCCCCCGGGACAAAGTACCAAGAGACCCAGTACTTC	CSASEPPGTKYQETQYF
-	TRBJ1-1	-	TRBV5-4	TGTGCCAGCAGGATAGCGGGGGCCAACACTGAAGCTTTCTTT	CASRIAGANTEAFF
TRBD1	TRBJ1-2	-	TRBV27	TGTGCCAGCCTTGGAACAGGGGGCGTTAACTATGGCTACACCTTC	CASLGTGGVNYGYTF
-	TRBJ2-4	-	TRBV28	TGTGCCACCCTAGAGTTAGCCAAAAACATTCAGTACTTC	CATLELAKNIQYF
TRBD2	TRBJ2-4	-	TRBV19	TGTGCCAGTAGTATCGAACTAACTAGCGGGAGGTGGAACATTCAGTACTTC	CASSIELTSGRWNIQYF
-	TRBJ2-1	-	TRBV25-1	TGTGCCAGCAGTGAGGAGCTAGTTTTCAATGAGCAGTTCTTC	CASSEELVFNEQFF
TRBD2	TRBJ2-5	-	TRBV5-1	TGCGCCAGCAGCTTTCTAGCGGGCGGGGAGACCCAGTACTTC	CASSFLAGGETQYF
-	TRBJ1-5	-	TRBV6-6	TGTGCCAGCAGCCCTGCGGGACTCAATCAGCCCCAGCATTTT	CASSPAGLNQPQHF
-	TRBJ1-6	once	TRBV28	TGTGCCAGCACCCCCGAACAGTTCTCACCCCTCCACTTT	CASTPEQFSPLHF
-	TRBJ2-7	-	TRBV6-2/TRBV6-3	TGTGCCAGCAGTTTACGGGGGGCTTCCTCCTACGAGCAGTACTTC	CASSLRGASSYEQYF
TRBD1	TRBJ2-1	few	TRBV10-2	TGCGCCACCAGGACAGGGTTGCCCTACAATGAGCAGTTCTTC	CATRTGLPYNEQFF
-	TRBJ2-7	-	TRBV19	TGTGCCAGTAGTATAGTCCCTGGACAGAGTATGCAGTACTTC	CASSIVPGQSMQYF
TRBD1	TRBJ2-2	-	TRBV9	TGTGCCAGCAGCGTAGACGGGACAGGGGAGGACGGGGAGCTGTTTTTT	CASSVDGTGEDGELFF
-	TRBJ2-1	few	TRBV5-1	TGCGCCAGCAGCCTATTTTTTCCCGGGACATCCATCAATGAGCAGTTCTTC	CASSLFFPGTSINEQFF
-	TRBJ2-3	-	TRBV11-2	TGTGCCAGCACCGGGGCAGATACGCAGTATTTT	CASTGADTQYF
TRBD1	TRBJ1-4	-	TRBV30	TGTGCCTGGAGCCCGGTGGGACAGGGGTCAAAACTGTTTTTT	CAWSPVGQGSKLFF
-	TRBJ2-7	-	TRBV6-2/TRBV6-3	TGTGCCAGCAGTTCCCTTATTACAGGTACCTACGAGCAGTACTTC	CASSSLITGTYEQYF
-	TRBJ2-3	-	TRBV10-1	TGCGCCAGCAGTTCCGACGAGCAGGCTACGCAGTATTTT	CASSSDEQATQYF
-	TRBJ2-5	-	TRBV5-4	TGTGCCAGCAGCTCCGGAGAGACCCAGTACTTC	CASSSGETQYF
TRBD2	TRBJ2-5	-	TRBV30	TGTGCCTGGAGTACCGGGGGGGCCAGGGAGACCCAGTACTTC	CAWSTGGARETQYF
TRBD2	TRBJ2-1	-	TRBV7-6	TGTGCCAGCAGCCCATTAGCGGGAGCCCAACTCAATGAGCAGTTCTTC	CASSPLAGAQLNEQFF
-	TRBJ1-4	-	TRBV29-1	TGCAGCGGGGCCTCAAATGAAAAACTGTTTTTT	CSGASNEKLFF
TRBD1	TRBJ1-2	few	TRBV4-1	TGCGCCAGCAGCCAACGGACAGGTCTCGACTATGGCTACACCTTC	CASSQRTGLDYGYTF